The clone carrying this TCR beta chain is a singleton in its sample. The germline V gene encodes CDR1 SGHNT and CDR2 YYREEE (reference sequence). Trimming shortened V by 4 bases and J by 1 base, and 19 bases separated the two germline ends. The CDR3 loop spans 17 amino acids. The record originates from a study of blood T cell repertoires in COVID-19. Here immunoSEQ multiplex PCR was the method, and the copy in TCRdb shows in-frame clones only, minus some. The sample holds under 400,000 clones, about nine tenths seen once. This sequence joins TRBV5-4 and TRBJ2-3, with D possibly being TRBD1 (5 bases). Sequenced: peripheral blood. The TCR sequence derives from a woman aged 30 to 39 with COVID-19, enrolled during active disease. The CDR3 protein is CASSPHEPRDRTDTQYF. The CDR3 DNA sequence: TGTGCCAGCAGCCCTCACGAACCCAGGGATCGCACAGATACGCAGTATTTT.